This TCR beta chain was recorded in a study of cytotoxic CD8 clonotypes in ibrutinib-treated CLL. Only in-frame clones appear in the TCRdb table, and some are missing; sequencing was by immunoSEQ multiplex PCR. In the table there are over 70,000 clones, around 79% of which are singletons. The CDR3 loop spans 15 amino acids. The germline CDR1 and CDR2 sequences are MRHNA and SNTAGT. Unmatched junction bases numbered 6, after V lost 2 bases and J lost 7 bases. Sequenced here: PBMCs, sampled after 12 months of ibrutinib treatment. This receptor was identified in a human donor with chronic lymphocytic leukemia. The chain joins TRBV6-4 to TRBJ2-1, with 9 bases identical to TRBD1. DNA of the CDR3: TGTGCCAGCAGTGACGGGGGGACAGGGCGGAATGAGCAGTTCTTC. Translated: CASSDGGTGRNEQFF.